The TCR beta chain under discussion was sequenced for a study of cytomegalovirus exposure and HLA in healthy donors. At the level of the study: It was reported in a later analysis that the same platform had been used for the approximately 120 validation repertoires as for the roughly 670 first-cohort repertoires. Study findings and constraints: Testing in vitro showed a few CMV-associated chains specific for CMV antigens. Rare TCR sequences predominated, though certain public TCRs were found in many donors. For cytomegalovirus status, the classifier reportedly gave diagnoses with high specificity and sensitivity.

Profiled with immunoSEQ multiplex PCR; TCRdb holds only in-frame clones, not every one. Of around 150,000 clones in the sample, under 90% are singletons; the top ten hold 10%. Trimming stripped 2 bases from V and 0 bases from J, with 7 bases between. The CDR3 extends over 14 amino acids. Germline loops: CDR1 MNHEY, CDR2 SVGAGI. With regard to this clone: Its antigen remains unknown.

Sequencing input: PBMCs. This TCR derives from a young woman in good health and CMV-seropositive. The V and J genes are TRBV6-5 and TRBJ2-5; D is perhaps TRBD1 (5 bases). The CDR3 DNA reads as TGTGCCAGCAGTTACACAGGAGACCAAGAGACCCAGTACTTC. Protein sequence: CASSYTGDQETQYF.